This T cell receptor (beta chain) stems from a study of blood T cell repertoires in COVID-19. How the authors handled the data: For nucleated cells, counts were estimated from reference gene primer amplification. Profiling relied on immunoSEQ multiplex PCR, and the TCRdb table lists in-frame clones only, not all of them. That table furnishes V, J and clone size, whereas the DNA furnished D and trimming. The data show about 250,000 clones, 85% seen once. Germline CDR1 reads LGHDT; CDR2 reads YNNKEL (reference sequence). Deletions cut 6 bases from V and 2 bases from J, with 7 bases between. The CDR3 length is 13 residues.

The clonotype was recovered from a man aged 50 to 60 with active or convalescent COVID-19. The sequencing input was peripheral blood. The gene calls are TRBV3-1 (or the pseudogene TRBV3-2) and TRBJ2-2; the D is unclear. The CDR3 loop reads CASSSRNTGELFF. In DNA, the CDR3 is TGTGCCAGCAGTAGTCGTAACACCGGGGAGCTGTTTTTT.